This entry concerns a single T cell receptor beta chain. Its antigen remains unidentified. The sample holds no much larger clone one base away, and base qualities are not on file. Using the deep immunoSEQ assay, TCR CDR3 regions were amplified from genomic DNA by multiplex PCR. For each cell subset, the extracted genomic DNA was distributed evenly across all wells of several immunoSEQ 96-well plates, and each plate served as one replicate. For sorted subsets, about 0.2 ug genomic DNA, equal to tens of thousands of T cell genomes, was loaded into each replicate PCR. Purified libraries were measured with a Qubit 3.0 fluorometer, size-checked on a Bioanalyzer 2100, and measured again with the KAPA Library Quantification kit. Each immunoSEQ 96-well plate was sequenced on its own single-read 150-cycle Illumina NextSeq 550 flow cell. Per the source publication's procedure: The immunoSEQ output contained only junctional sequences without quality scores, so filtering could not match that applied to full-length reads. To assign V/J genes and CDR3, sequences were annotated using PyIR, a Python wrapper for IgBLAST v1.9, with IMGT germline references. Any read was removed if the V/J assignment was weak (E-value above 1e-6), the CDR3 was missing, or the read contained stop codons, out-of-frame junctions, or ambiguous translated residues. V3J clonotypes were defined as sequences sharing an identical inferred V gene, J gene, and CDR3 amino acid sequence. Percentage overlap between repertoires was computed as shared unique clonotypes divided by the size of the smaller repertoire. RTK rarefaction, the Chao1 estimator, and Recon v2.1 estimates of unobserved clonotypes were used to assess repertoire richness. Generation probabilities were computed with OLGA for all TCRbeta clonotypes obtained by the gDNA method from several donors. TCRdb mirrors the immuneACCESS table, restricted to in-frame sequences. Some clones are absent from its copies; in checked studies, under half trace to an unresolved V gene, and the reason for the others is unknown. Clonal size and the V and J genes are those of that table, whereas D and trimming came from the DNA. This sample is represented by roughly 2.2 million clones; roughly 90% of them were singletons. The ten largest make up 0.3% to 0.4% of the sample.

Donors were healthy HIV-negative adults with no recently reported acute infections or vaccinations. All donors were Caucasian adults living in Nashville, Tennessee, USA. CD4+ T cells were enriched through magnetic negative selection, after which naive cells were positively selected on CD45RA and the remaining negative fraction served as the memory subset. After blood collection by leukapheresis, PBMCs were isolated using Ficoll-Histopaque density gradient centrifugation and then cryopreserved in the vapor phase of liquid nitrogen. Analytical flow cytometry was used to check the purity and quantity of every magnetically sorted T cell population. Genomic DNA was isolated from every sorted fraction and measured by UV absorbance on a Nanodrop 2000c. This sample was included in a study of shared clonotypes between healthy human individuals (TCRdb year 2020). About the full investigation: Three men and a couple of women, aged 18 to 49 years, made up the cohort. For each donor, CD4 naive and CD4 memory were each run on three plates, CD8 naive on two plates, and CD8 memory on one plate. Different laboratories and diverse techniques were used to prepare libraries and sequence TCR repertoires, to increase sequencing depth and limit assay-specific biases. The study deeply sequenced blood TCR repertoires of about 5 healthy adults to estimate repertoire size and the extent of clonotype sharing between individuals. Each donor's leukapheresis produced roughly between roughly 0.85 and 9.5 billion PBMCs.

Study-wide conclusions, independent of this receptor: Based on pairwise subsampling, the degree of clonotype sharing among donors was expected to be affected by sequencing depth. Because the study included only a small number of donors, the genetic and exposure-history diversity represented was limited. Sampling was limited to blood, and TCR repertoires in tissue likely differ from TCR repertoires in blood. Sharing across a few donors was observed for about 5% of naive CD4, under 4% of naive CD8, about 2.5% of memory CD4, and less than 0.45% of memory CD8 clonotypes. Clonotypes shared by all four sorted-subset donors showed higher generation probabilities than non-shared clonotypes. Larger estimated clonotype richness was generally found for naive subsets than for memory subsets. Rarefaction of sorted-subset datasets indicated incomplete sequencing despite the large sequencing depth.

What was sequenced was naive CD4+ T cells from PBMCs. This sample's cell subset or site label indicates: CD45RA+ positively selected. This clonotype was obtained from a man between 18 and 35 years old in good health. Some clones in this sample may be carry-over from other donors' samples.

The base sequence is TGTGCCAGCAGCTTAGCCGGGACAGAAGCCGAGCAGTACTTC. It codes for CASSLAGTEAEQYF. The rearranged segments are TRBV7-7 and TRBJ2-7; 7 junctional bases match TRBD1. Relative to germline, V is missing 0 bases and J is missing 6 bases, with 5 bases of the junction outside any gene match. Measured from the cysteine to the phenylalanine, the CDR3 is 14 residues long. Solely the CDR3 DNA is kept, with 42 bases framed from the first base. CDR1 is given as SSHAT and CDR2 as FNYEAQ, both from the germline V gene (reference sequence).